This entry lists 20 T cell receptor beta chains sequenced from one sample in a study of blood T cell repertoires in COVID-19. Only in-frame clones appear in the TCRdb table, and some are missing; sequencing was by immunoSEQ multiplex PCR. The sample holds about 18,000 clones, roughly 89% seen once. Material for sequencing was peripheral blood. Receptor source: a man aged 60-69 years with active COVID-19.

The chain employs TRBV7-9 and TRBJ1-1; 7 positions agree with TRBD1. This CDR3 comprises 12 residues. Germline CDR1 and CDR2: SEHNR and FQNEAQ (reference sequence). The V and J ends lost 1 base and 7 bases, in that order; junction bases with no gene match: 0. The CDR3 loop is CASSLGDSEAFF. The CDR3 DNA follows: TGTGCCAGCAGCTTAGGGGACAGTGAAGCTTTCTTT.

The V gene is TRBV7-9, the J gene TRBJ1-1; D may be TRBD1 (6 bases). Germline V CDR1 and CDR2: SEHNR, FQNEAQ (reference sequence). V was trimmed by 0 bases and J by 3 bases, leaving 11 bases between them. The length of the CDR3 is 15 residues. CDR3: CASSLAPGAYTEAFF. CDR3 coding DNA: TGTGCCAGCAGCTTAGCTCCAGGGGCGTACACTGAAGCTTTCTTT.

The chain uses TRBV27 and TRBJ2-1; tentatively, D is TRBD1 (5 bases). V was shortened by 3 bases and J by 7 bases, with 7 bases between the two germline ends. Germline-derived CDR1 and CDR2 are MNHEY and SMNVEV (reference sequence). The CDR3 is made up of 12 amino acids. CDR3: CASSFKGNEQFF. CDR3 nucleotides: TGTGCCAGCAGTTTTAAGGGGAATGAGCAGTTCTTC.

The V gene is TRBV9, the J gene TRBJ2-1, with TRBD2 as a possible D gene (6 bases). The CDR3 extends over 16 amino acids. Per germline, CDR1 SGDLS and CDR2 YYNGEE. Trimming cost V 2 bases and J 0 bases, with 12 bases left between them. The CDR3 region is CASSVGGATSYNEQFF. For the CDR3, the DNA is TGTGCCAGCAGCGTTGGCGGGGCCACCTCCTACAATGAGCAGTTCTTC.

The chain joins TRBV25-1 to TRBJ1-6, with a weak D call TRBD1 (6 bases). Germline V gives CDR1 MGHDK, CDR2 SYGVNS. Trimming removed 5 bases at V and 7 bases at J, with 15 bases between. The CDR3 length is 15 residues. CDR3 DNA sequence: TGTGCCAGCAGTACTACGGGGGGCCGAAATTCACCCCTCCACTTT. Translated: CASSTTGGRNSPLHF.

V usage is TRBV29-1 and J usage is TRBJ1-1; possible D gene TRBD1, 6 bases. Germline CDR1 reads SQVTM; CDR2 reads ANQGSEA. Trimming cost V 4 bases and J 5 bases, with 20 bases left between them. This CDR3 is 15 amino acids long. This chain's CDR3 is CSVVPDGRGGTEAFF. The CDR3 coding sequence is TGCAGCGTTGTCCCCGACGGTAGGGGGGGGACTGAAGCTTTCTTT.

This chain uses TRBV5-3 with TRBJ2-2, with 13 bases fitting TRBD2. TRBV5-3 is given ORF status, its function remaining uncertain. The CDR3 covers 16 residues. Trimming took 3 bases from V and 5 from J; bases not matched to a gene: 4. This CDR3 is CARSCRLAGGTGELFF. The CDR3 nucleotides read TGTGCCAGAAGCTGTAGACTAGCGGGAGGTACCGGGGAGCTGTTTTTT.

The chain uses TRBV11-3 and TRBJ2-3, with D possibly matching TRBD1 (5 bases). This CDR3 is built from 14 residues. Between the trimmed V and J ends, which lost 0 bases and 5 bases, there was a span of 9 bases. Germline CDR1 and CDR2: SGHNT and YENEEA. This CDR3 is CASSLDSREDTQYF. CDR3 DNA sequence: TGTGCCAGCAGCTTAGATAGCAGGGAAGATACGCAGTATTTT.

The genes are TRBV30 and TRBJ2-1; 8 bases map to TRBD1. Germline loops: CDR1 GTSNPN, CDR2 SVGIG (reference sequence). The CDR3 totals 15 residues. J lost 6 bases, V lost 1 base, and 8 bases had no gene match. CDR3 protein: CAWSGYATGANEQFF. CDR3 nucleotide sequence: TGTGCCTGGAGTGGGTACGCGACAGGGGCCAATGAGCAGTTCTTC. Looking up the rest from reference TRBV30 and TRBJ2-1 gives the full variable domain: SQTIHQWPATLVQPVGSPLSLECTVEGTSNPNLYWYRQAAGRGLQLLFYSVGIGQISSEVPQNLSASRPQDRQFILSSKKLLLSDSGFYLCAWSGYATGANEQFFGPGTRLTVL.

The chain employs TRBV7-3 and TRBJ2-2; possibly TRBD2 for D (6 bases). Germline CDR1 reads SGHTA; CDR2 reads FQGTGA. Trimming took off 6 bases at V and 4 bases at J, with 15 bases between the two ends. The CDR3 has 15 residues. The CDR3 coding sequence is TGTGCCAGCAGTGCGGGATTACGAACCACCGGGGAGCTGTTTTTT. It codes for CASSAGLRTTGELFF.

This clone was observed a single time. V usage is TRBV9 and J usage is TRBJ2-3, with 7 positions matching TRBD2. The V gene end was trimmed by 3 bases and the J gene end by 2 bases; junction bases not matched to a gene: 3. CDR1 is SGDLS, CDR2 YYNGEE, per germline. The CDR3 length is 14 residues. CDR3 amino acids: CASSAGLDTDTQYF. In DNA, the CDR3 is TGTGCCAGCAGCGCAGGACTAGACACAGATACGCAGTATTTT.

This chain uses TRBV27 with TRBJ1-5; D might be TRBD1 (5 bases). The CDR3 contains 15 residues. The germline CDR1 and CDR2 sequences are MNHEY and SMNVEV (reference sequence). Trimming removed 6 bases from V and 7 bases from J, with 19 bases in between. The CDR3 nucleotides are TGTGCCAGCAGAACTCAGGGCGCGGGGAGGCAGCCCCAGCATTTT. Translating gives CASRTQGAGRQPQHF.

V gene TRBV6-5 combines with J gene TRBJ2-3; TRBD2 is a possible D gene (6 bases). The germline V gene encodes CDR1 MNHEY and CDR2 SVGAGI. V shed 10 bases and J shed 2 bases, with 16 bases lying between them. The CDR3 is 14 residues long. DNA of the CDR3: TGTGCCACCCGAGGAGCGGGTAACACAGATACGCAGTATTTT. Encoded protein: CATRGAGNTDTQYF.

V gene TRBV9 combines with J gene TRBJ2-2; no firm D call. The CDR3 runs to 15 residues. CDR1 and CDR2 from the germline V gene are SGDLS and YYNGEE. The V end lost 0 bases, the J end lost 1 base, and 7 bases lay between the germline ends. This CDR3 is CASSVGHMNTGELFF. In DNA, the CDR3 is TGTGCCAGCAGCGTAGGCCACATGAACACCGGGGAGCTGTTTTTT. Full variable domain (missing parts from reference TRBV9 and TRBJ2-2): DSGVTQTPKHLITATGQRVTLRCSPRSGDLSVYWYQQSLDQGLQFLIQYYNGEERAKGNILERFSAQQFPDLHSELNLSSLELGDSALYFCASSVGHMNTGELFFGEGSRLTVL.

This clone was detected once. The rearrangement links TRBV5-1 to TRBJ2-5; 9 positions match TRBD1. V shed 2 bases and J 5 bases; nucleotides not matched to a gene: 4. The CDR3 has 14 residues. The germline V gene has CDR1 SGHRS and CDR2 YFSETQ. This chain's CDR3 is CASSLQGALETQYF. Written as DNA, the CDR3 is TGCGCCAGCAGCTTACAGGGGGCTCTGGAGACCCAGTACTTC.

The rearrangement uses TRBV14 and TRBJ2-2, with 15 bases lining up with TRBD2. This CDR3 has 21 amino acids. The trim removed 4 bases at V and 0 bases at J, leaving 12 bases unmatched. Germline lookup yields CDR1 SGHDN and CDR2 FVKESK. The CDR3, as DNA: TGTGCCAGCAGCCCTCGTGCGGGGACTAGCGGGGGGCCCACGAACACCGGGGAGCTGTTTTTT. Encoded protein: CASSPRAGTSGGPTNTGELFF.

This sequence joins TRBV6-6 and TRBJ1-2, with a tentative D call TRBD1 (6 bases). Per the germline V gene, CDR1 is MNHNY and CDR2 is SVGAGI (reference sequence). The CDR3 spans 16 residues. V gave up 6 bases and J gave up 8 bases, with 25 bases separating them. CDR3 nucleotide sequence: TGTGCCAGCAGCGTAGAGGTACGGACAGTGGATCGGGGCTACACCTTC. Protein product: CASSVEVRTVDRGYTF.

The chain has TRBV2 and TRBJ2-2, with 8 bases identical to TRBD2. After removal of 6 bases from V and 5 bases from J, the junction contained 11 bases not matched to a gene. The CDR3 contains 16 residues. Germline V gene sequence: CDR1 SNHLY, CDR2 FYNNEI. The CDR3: CASSRRGGPGTGELFF. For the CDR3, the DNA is TGTGCCAGCAGCCGTCGGGGGGGGCCGGGTACCGGGGAGCTGTTTTTT.

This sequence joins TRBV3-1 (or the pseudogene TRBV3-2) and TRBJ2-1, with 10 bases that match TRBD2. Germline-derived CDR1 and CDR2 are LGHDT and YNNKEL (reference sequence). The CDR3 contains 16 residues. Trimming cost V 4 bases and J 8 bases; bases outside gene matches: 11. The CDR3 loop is CASSPGVAGGLDEQFF. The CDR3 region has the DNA TGTGCCAGCAGCCCGGGGGTAGCGGGAGGCCTTGATGAGCAGTTCTTC.

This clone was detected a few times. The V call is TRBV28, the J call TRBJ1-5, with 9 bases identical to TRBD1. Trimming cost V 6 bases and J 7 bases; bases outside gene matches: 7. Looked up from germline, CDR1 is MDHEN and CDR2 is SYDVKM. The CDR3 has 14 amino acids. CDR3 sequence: CASSLDRGRQPQHF. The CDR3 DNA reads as TGTGCCAGCAGCCTCGACAGGGGGAGGCAGCCCCAGCATTTT.